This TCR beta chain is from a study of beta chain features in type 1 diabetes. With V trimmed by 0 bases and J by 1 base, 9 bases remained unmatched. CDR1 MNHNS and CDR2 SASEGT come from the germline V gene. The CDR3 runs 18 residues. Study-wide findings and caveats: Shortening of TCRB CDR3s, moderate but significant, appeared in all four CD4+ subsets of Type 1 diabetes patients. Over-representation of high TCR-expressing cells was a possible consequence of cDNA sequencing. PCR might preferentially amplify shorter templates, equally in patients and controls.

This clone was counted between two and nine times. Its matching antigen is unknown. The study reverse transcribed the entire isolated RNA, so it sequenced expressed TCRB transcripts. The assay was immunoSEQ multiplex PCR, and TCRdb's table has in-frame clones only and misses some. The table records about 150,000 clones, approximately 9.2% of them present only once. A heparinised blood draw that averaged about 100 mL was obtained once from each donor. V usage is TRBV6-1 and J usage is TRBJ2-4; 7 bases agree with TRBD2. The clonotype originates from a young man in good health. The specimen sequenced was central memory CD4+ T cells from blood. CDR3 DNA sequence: TGTGCCAGCAGTGAAGCACGCACTAGCGATTGGGCCAAAAACATTCAGTACTTC. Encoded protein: CASSEARTSDWAKNIQYF.